This T cell receptor beta chain was documented in a study of cytomegalovirus exposure and HLA in healthy donors. The CDR3 consists of 15 residues. Germline-derived CDR1 and CDR2 are WNHNN and SYGVQD (reference sequence). The V segment lost 0 bases and the J segment 5 bases; nucleotides outside the gene matches: 5. Primers included in the PCR were 60 Vbeta and 13 Jbeta primers. Method: immunoSEQ multiplex PCR; TCRdb's copy keeps in-frame clones and lacks some. Among approximately 290,000 clones listed, 80% were seen once. This receptor was taken from a girl aged 2-15 years in good health and CMV-seronegative. This chain links TRBV10-1 with TRBJ2-7; 9 bases are a match to TRBD2. The sequenced sample was PBMCs. This chain's CDR3 is CASSESLAGEDEQYF. The CDR3 DNA reads TGCGCCAGCAGTGAGTCGTTAGCGGGAGAAGACGAGCAGTACTTC.